Listed below are T cell receptor beta chains from one sample, sequenced in a study of human T cells and chemical hapten exposure. TCRdb analysed the RACE reads with MiXCR anew, one entry per CDR3 protein. Found here are around 130,000 distinct CDR3 sequences, 8.5% to 9.5% of them singletons; the top ten hold roughly 1.8%. Sequencing was done on a sample of whole blood. The receptors were sampled from a male donor in good health. Some clones in this sample may be carry-over from other donors' samples. Each CDR3 is given with its conserved first and last residue. Fields, in order: V gene, clone size, J gene, D gene, CDR3 protein, CDR3 DNA. D genes are given only for firm matches. Clone size, where shown, is once, few, many, or a class for clones that have expanded.

TRBV6-2/TRBV6-3	many	TRBJ2-7	TRBD1	CASSRRQGLTYEQYF	TGTGCCAGCAGCCGACGACAGGGCCTTACCTACGAGCAGTACTTC
TRBV12-3/TRBV12-4	many	TRBJ2-2	NA	CASSLGQVNTGELFF	TGTGCCAGCAGTTTAGGACAGGTGAACACCGGGGAGCTGTTTTTT
TRBV20-1	NA	TRBJ1-4	NA	CSASPGALGEKLFF	TGCAGTGCTAGTCCAGGGGCGCTCGGTGAAAAACTGTTTTTT
TRBV4-1	NA	TRBJ1-6	TRBD1	CASSQKGGTAHNSPLHF	TGCGCCAGCAGCCAAAAGGGGGGGACAGCCCATAATTCACCCCTCCACTTT
TRBV12-3/TRBV12-4	many	TRBJ2-1	NA	CASSLAGVLYNEQFF	TGTGCCAGCAGTTTAGCGGGAGTCCTCTACAATGAGCAGTTCTTC
TRBV6-4	NA	TRBJ1-1	TRBD1	CASRRTGTFTEAFF	TGTGCCAGCAGGAGGACAGGGACTTTCACTGAAGCTTTCTTT
TRBV6-4	NA	TRBJ2-1	NA	CASSDSSGVVNEQFF	TGTGCCAGCAGTGACTCGTCGGGAGTTGTTAATGAGCAGTTCTTC
TRBV6-5	NA	TRBJ1-5	NA	CASSYSPRQTQHF	TGTGCCAGCAGTTACTCACCGCGACAGACCCAGCATTTT
TRBV6-2/TRBV6-3	NA	TRBJ1-2	NA	CASSLHPTMPYGYTF	TGTGCCAGCAGCCTCCACCCGACAATGCCCTATGGCTACACCTTC
TRBV6-1	few	TRBJ1-2	TRBD1	CASSPRDRAGVDYTF	TGTGCCAGCAGTCCCCGGGACAGGGCTGGAGTCGACTACACCTTC
TRBV10-3	many	TRBJ1-2	NA	CAISPGDYGYTF	TGTGCCATCAGTCCAGGGGACTATGGCTACACCTTC
TRBV4-3	NA	TRBJ2-1	TRBD2	CASSGGGLAGGEQFF	TGCGCCAGCAGCGGAGGGGGACTAGCGGGGGGCGAGCAGTTCTTC
TRBV5-1	few	TRBJ1-1	TRBD1	CASSLEGQGADEAFF	TGCGCCAGCAGCTTGGAAGGACAGGGGGCGGATGAAGCTTTCTTT
TRBV5-1	NA	TRBJ2-3	TRBD2	CASSVSGATDTQYF	TGCGCCAGCAGCGTCAGCGGGGCCACAGATACGCAGTATTTT
TRBV29-1	many	TRBJ2-3	NA	CSVDVLRRRLSSERPSTDTQYF	TGCAGCGTTGACGTGCTCAGGCGTAGGCTTTCGTCGGAGCGACCCAGCACAGATACGCAGTATTTT
TRBV27	NA	TRBJ2-1	TRBD2	CASSWVSGTSNEQFF	TGTGCCAGCAGTTGGGTGAGCGGGACCTCCAATGAGCAGTTCTTC